The 28 T cell receptor beta chains presented below share a single source sample, sequenced in a study of blood T cell repertoires in COVID-19. The data were produced by immunoSEQ multiplex PCR, yet TCRdb's version contains in-frame clones alone and is incomplete. The table has about 180,000 clones, 85% to 90% seen once; the top ten hold under 15%. Specimen: peripheral blood. The receptors were sampled from a woman between 65 and 79 years old with COVID-19, enrolled during active disease.

The chain carries TRBV15 and TRBJ1-6; the D gene is possibly TRBD1 (5 bases). Trimming took 0 bases from V and 8 from J, leaving 17 bases between them. CDR3 size: 17 residues. Germline CDR1 reads LNHNV; CDR2 reads YYDKDF (reference sequence). The CDR3 is CATSRDLAGPSDSPLHF. CDR3 coding DNA: TGTGCCACCAGCAGAGATCTTGCAGGGCCATCGGATTCACCCCTCCACTTT.

This clone was seen just once. The gene calls are TRBV5-1 and TRBJ2-1, with unresolved D. From germline, CDR1 is SGHRS and CDR2 YFSETQ. The CDR3 consists of 15 residues. V shed 4 bases and J shed 0 bases, with 11 bases lying between them. CDR3 DNA: TGCGCCAGCAGCCCAATGAGTAGCTCCTACAATGAGCAGTTCTTC. Protein product: CASSPMSSSYNEQFF.

Only one count was recorded for this clone. The junction and the germline gene differ at one end; a read error may be behind it. The rearrangement joins TRBV7-7 to TRBJ1-2, with 9 nucleotides matching TRBD1. The CDR3 has 16 amino acids. The germline gives CDR1 SSHAT, CDR2 FNYEAQ (reference sequence). In nucleotides, the CDR3 is TGTGCTAGCAGCTTGGCCGGGACAGGGAAGGACTATGGCTACACCTTC. Translation gives CASSLAGTGKDYGYTF.

V and J are TRBV4-1 and TRBJ1-5; D is possibly TRBD1 (5 bases). V was trimmed by 6 bases and J by 2 bases, leaving 26 bases between them. CDR3 size: 19 residues. CDR1 is MGHRA, CDR2 YSYEKL, per germline. The CDR3 DNA sequence: TGCGCCAGCAGGCGGGACCCAATTTCTAGCAGGGAGGGCAATCAGCCCCAGCATTTT. It encodes CASRRDPISSREGNQPQHF.

The rearrangement joins TRBV10-3 to TRBJ1-1; 9 positions agree with TRBD1. Germline CDR1 ENHRY, CDR2 SYGVKD. CDR3 size: 12 residues. The J segment lost 6 bases and the V segment lost 11 bases, leaving 7 bases of the junction unmatched. The CDR3 sequence: CASGQGGSEAFF. CDR3 nucleotides: TGTGCCTCGGGACAGGGAGGTTCTGAAGCTTTCTTT.

The chain couples TRBV3-1 (or the pseudogene TRBV3-2) to TRBJ2-2, with D unclear. Germline CDR1 is LGHDT and CDR2 is YNNKEL (reference sequence). The CDR3 spans 14 residues. Trimming stripped 0 bases from V and 6 bases from J, with 8 bases between. CDR3 nucleotides: TGTGCCAGCAGCCAAGAACCGGAGTCCGGGGAGCTGTTTTTT. The encoded protein is CASSQEPESGELFF.

The chain combines TRBV11-2 with TRBJ2-1, with 7 bases aligning to TRBD2. This CDR3 has 17 amino acids. Germline V CDR1 and CDR2: SGHAT, FQNNGV. Trimming cost V 5 bases and J 1 base; bases outside gene matches: 11. CDR3 DNA: TGTGCCAGCAGCCCCTATGTGGGCGGGAGTTCCTACAATGAGCAGTTCTTC. As protein: CASSPYVGGSSYNEQFF.

The V and J genes are TRBV30 and TRBJ2-4; possibly TRBD1 for D (6 bases). CDR3 length equals 17 residues. In germline, CDR1 is GTSNPN, CDR2 SVGIG (reference sequence). The germline V and J ends were trimmed by 3 bases and 0 bases, with 18 bases remaining between them. The CDR3, as DNA: TGTGCCTGGAGGATACCGGGACAAGCCCTAGCCAAAAACATTCAGTACTTC. This gives the protein CAWRIPGQALAKNIQYF.

J is TRBJ2-1 and V is TRBV19, with TRBD1 matching 9 bases. V was pared by 5 bases and J by 8 bases, with 13 bases of the junction left unmatched. The CDR3 is made up of 16 amino acids. Per germline, CDR1 LNHDA and CDR2 SQIVND (reference sequence). The CDR3 sequence is CASSLRPGTGYYEQFF. The DNA of the CDR3 is TGTGCCAGTAGTCTTCGTCCCGGGACAGGGTATTATGAGCAGTTCTTC.

The V and J genes are TRBV6-1 and TRBJ2-1; 9 bases are shared with TRBD2. The trim removed 0 bases at V and 5 bases at J, leaving 5 bases unmatched. The CDR3 covers 16 residues. Per germline, CDR1 MNHNS and CDR2 SASEGT. The CDR3 nucleotides read TGTGCCAGCAGTGAAGCCCTAGCGGGGCTGCACAATGAGCAGTTCTTC. Protein sequence: CASSEALAGLHNEQFF.

The chain carries TRBV29-1 and TRBJ1-5, with D maybe TRBD1 (5 bases). Germline assignment: CDR1 SQVTM and CDR2 ANQGSEA. CDR3 length: 12 residues. The germline V and J ends were trimmed by 4 bases and 4 bases, with 8 bases remaining between them. The CDR3 is CSVASGNQPQHF. The DNA for the CDR3 is TGCAGCGTTGCCTCAGGGAATCAGCCCCAGCATTTT.

The rearrangement uses TRBV7-8 and TRBJ2-7; D not certain. Germline CDR1 is SGHVS and CDR2 is FQNEAQ. The CDR3 is 14 residues long. The ends were cut back, 1 base at V and 1 base at J, with 8 bases in the middle. The chain's CDR3 is CASSLGRRSYEQYF. DNA of the CDR3: TGTGCCAGCAGCTTAGGGAGACGTTCCTACGAGCAGTACTTC.

This chain uses TRBV29-1 with TRBJ1-2; no clear D. V dropped 4 bases and J dropped 9 bases, with 12 bases sitting between them. The CDR3 extends over 11 amino acids. CDR1 is SQVTM and CDR2 is ANQGSEA in the germline V gene. The DNA for the CDR3 is TGCAGCGTTGCAACGCCCCTAAGCTACACCTTC. This translates into CSVATPLSYTF.

This rearrangement joins TRBV9 to TRBJ2-5; the D gene is possibly TRBD2 (5 bases). CDR1 SGDLS and CDR2 YYNGEE come from the germline V gene. CDR3 length: 15 residues. The V end was cut by 0 bases, the J end by 5 bases, with 14 bases between. CDR3 amino acids: CASSVGGVQYETQYF. CDR3 bases: TGTGCCAGCAGCGTAGGGGGAGTTCAGTATGAGACCCAGTACTTC.

The rearrangement links TRBV7-9 to TRBJ1-2; 7 nucleotides align to TRBD1. The CDR3 has 14 amino acids. With V trimmed by 5 bases and J by 4 bases, 7 bases remained unmatched. The germline gives CDR1 SEHNR, CDR2 FQNEAQ (reference sequence). CDR3 bases: TGTGCCAGCAGCCCCGGGACAGAGGCCTATGGCTACACCTTC. As protein: CASSPGTEAYGYTF.

This clone was observed a few times. The genes are TRBV27 and TRBJ2-7, with 10 bases matching TRBD2. With V trimmed by 2 bases and J by 5 bases, 12 bases remained unmatched. The germline CDR1 and CDR2 sequences are MNHEY and SMNVEV (reference sequence). This CDR3 is 17 amino acids long. This CDR3 is CASSLRAGGPVPHEQYF. Written as DNA, the CDR3 is TGTGCCAGCAGTTTAAGAGCGGGAGGGCCTGTTCCCCACGAGCAGTACTTC.

The chain carries TRBV28 and TRBJ1-3; TRBD1 matches 7 bases. The CDR3 is 16 residues long. V dropped 6 bases and J dropped 2; count of bases not matched to a gene: 10. CDR1 MDHEN and CDR2 SYDVKM come from the germline V gene. CDR3 DNA: TGTGCCAGCAGATCCCTGACAGGGATCACTGGAAACACCATATATTTT. Encoded protein: CASRSLTGITGNTIYF.

This clone was observed a single time. The chain carries TRBV11-2 and TRBJ2-1; D is possibly TRBD2 (6 bases). Germline CDR1 and CDR2: SGHAT and FQNNGV. The ends were cut back, 5 bases at V and 7 bases at J, with 15 bases in the middle. The CDR3 totals 14 residues. The CDR3 loop reads CASSAGPSGNEQFF. CDR3 in DNA: TGTGCCAGCAGCGCGGGACCCTCGGGGAATGAGCAGTTCTTC.

J is TRBJ2-1 and V is TRBV19; possible D gene TRBD2, 6 bases. V lost 7 bases, J lost 4 bases, and 14 bases lay in between. Germline CDR1 is LNHDA and CDR2 is SQIVND (reference sequence). The CDR3 runs to 14 residues. This CDR3 reads CASIIGGDYNEQFF. CDR3 sequence (DNA): TGTGCCAGTATAATAGGCGGGGATTACAATGAGCAGTTCTTC.

The chain links TRBV7-9 to TRBJ2-7; TRBD1 matches 9 bases. This CDR3 region has 14 residues. The germline gives CDR1 SEHNR, CDR2 FQNEAQ (reference sequence). V lost 1 base to trimming and J lost 6 bases; unmatched junction nucleotides: 4. CDR3: CASSLVRDRVEQYF. CDR3 in DNA: TGTGCCAGCAGCTTAGTCAGGGACAGGGTCGAGCAGTACTTC.

Written as DNA, the CDR3 is TGTGCCAGCAAAGGACTAGCGGGAGGGCCGACAGATACGCAGTATTTT. The encoded protein is CASKGLAGGPTDTQYF. The rearrangement uses TRBV7-9 and TRBJ2-3; 15 bases are shared with TRBD2. The CDR3 length is 16 residues. Germline trimming cut 7 bases from V and 3 bases from J; bases unmatched to any gene: 5. Germline assignment: CDR1 SEHNR and CDR2 FQNEAQ (reference sequence).

The chain is built from TRBV14 and TRBJ2-2; TRBD1 might be the D (6 bases). The CDR3 extends over 15 amino acids. Per germline, CDR1 SGHDN and CDR2 FVKESK. V was trimmed by 3 bases and J by 1 base, leaving 9 bases between them. CDR3 region: CASSQLTGNTGELFF. As DNA, the CDR3 is TGTGCCAGCAGCCAGTTGACAGGGAACACCGGGGAGCTGTTTTTT.

As DNA, the CDR3 is TGTGCCAGCAGGATAGGGGAGGGGAGCAATCAGCCCCAGCATTTT. Protein product: CASRIGEGSNQPQHF. The chain recombines TRBV6-5 with TRBJ1-5; maybe TRBD1 (5 bases). Trimming pared 6 bases from V and 1 base from J, leaving 13 bases between. Germline V gives CDR1 MNHEY, CDR2 SVGAGI. The CDR3 consists of 15 residues.

V gene TRBV12-3 or TRBV12-4 combines with J gene TRBJ2-1; 7 nucleotides agree with TRBD1. The J segment lost 9 bases and the V segment lost 5 bases, leaving 7 bases of the junction unmatched. The CDR3 length is 13 residues. CDR3: CASSAPGGGEQFF. In DNA form, the CDR3 reads TGTGCCAGCAGTGCCCCAGGGGGTGGTGAGCAGTTCTTC.

In this sample, this clone turned up once. This rearrangement joins TRBV4-1 to TRBJ1-2; no reliable D call. The CDR3 is 13 amino acids. V was trimmed by 6 bases and J by 3 bases, leaving 11 bases between them. Looked up from germline, CDR1 is MGHRA and CDR2 is YSYEKL. The CDR3 is CASRMEGDYGYTF. The CDR3 DNA follows: TGCGCCAGCAGAATGGAGGGCGACTATGGCTACACCTTC.

The chain carries TRBV28 and TRBJ1-5; TRBD1 aligns across 10 bases. Trimming cost V 6 bases and J 3 bases; bases outside gene matches: 5. Germline-derived CDR1 and CDR2 are MDHEN and SYDVKM. This CDR3 has 15 residues. The CDR3 nucleotides are TGTGCCAGCAGCCAAGGGACAGGGGTCAATCAGCCCCAGCATTTT. Its translation: CASSQGTGVNQPQHF. Using reference TRBV28 and TRBJ1-5 for the parts outside the CDR3, the full variable domain is DVKVTQSSRYLVKRTGEKVFLECVQDMDHENMFWYRQDPGLGLRLIYFSYDVKMKEKGDIPEGYSVSREKKERFSLILESASTNQTSMYLCASSQGTGVNQPQHFGDGTRLSIL.

This chain joins TRBV5-1 and TRBJ2-5; 14 bases fit TRBD2. The CDR3 length is 15 residues. Unmatched junction bases numbered 1, after V lost 3 bases and J lost 3 bases. Germline CDR1 reads SGHRS; CDR2 reads YFSETQ. CDR3 nucleotide sequence: TGCGCCAGCAGCTGGGGACTAGCGGGAGAAGAGACCCAGTACTTC. Its translation is CASSWGLAGEETQYF.

This sequence joins TRBV29-1 and TRBJ1-1; D uncertain. Germline V gene data show CDR1 as SQVTM and CDR2 as ANQGSEA. CDR3 size: 14 residues. V was pared by 8 bases and J by 1 base, with 17 bases between. DNA of the CDR3: TGCAGCTCCCCTTCAAGCGCCGGGAACACTGAAGCTTTCTTT. Amino acids: CSSPSSAGNTEAFF. The variable domain in full, with the rest retrieved from reference TRBV29-1 and TRBJ1-1, is SAVISQKPSRDICQRGTSLTIQCQVDSQVTMMFWYRQQPGQSLTLIATANQGSEATYESGFVIDKFPISRPNLTFSTLTVSNMSPEDSSIYLCSSPSSAGNTEAFFGQGTRLTVV.